Listed here are 29 T cell receptor beta chains from one sample, sequenced in a study of siplizumab effects on memory and regulatory T cells. This table comes from immunoSEQ multiplex PCR, and its TCRdb copy is limited to in-frame clones, with some not included. The sample carries around 100,000 clones, about 91% recorded once. The sequenced material came from CD4+ T cells sorted from blood. Receptor source: a human donor in good health.

This chain links TRBV6-1 with TRBJ1-2; maybe TRBD1 (6 bases). V gave up 5 bases and J gave up 1 base, with 14 bases separating them. The CDR3 totals 15 residues. Germline CDR1 MNHNS, CDR2 SASEGT. The CDR3 coding sequence is TGTGCCAGCAGTAAGACAGGACTCAGTAACTATGGCTACACCTTC. It codes for CASSKTGLSNYGYTF.

J is TRBJ1-1 and V is TRBV27; 8 bases line up with TRBD1. The CDR3 runs to 16 residues. V dropped 5 bases and J dropped 3; count of bases not matched to a gene: 11. Per germline, CDR1 MNHEY and CDR2 SMNVEV (reference sequence). The DNA for the CDR3 is TGTGCCAGCAGTCCCCCCCGGGACAGGAGACACACTGAAGCTTTCTTT. It encodes CASSPPRDRRHTEAFF.

In its sample, this clone was seen a few times. The chain carries TRBV7-9 and TRBJ2-7, with D unresolved. Germline loops: CDR1 SEHNR, CDR2 FQNEAQ (reference sequence). Trimming pared 1 base from V and 0 bases from J, leaving 10 bases between. This CDR3 is built from 15 residues. CDR3 sequence (DNA): TGTGCCAGCAGCTTAGTGGCGGCCTCCTCCTACGAGCAGTACTTC. Its protein product is CASSLVAASSYEQYF.

The V gene is TRBV7-2, the J gene TRBJ1-1, with D hard to call. This CDR3 is 14 amino acids long. Germline CDR1 is SGHTA and CDR2 is FQGNSA. Trimming shortened V by 5 bases and J by 0 bases, and 10 bases separated the two germline ends. The CDR3 DNA sequence: TGTGCCAGCAGCCGACCACAGATGAACACTGAAGCTTTCTTT. Translation: CASSRPQMNTEAFF.

V gene TRBV7-2 combines with J gene TRBJ1-3, with D possibly TRBD1 on 5 matching bases. This CDR3 contains 17 residues. The germline V gene has CDR1 SGHTA and CDR2 FQGNSA. Trimming removed 1 base from V and 0 bases from J, with 13 bases in between. CDR3 DNA: TGTGCCAGCAGCTTAGGGGGAGGGACTATCTCTGGAAACACCATATATTTT. Translation gives CASSLGGGTISGNTIYF.

The chain uses TRBV11-2 and TRBJ1-6; no reliable D call. CDR3 length: 14 residues. Germline V lookup: CDR1 SGHAT, CDR2 FQNNGV. Trimming left V 5 bases short and J 14 bases short, with 19 bases between. The CDR3 nucleotides are TGTGCCAGCAGCCCAACGACACTTGACCGGGCCCTCCACTTT. This encodes CASSPTTLDRALHF.

The chain employs TRBV5-4 and TRBJ1-1; no definite D call. The CDR3 length is 13 residues. Trimming removed 4 bases from V and 1 base from J, with 8 bases in between. Per germline, CDR1 SGHNT and CDR2 YYREEE (reference sequence). The CDR3 sequence is CASSLTRNTEAFF. In nucleotides, the CDR3 is TGTGCCAGCAGCCTGACAAGGAACACTGAAGCTTTCTTT.

This chain joins TRBV7-9 and TRBJ2-7, with D perhaps TRBD1 or TRBD2 (5 bases each). Germline CDR1 reads SEHNR; CDR2 reads FQNEAQ (reference sequence). This CDR3 comprises 16 residues. Trimming removed 5 bases at V and 5 bases at J, with 22 bases between. CDR3 DNA sequence: TGTGCCAGCAGCAAACCATGGGGGACCGCAGCCGACGAGCAGTACTTC. This gives the protein CASSKPWGTAADEQYF.

The chain uses TRBV2 and TRBJ2-7; D call uncertain. The CDR3 has 11 amino acids. Germline CDR1 and CDR2: SNHLY and FYNNEI. V lost 6 bases, J lost 2 bases, and 5 bases lay in between. The CDR3 region has the DNA TGTGCCAGCAGCCAGACCTACGAGCAGTACTTC. This gives the protein CASSQTYEQYF. Full variable domain (outside the CDR3, taken from reference TRBV2 and TRBJ2-7): EPEVTQTPSHQVTQMGQEVILRCVPISNHLYFYWYRQILGQKVEFLVSFYNNEISEKSEIFDDQFSVERPDGSNFTLKIRSTKLEDSAMYFCASSQTYEQYFGPGTRLTVT.

The chain carries TRBV5-5 and TRBJ1-5, with D hard to call. The V end was cut by 10 bases, the J end by 1 base, with 21 bases between. The CDR3 contains 16 residues. Germline values: CDR1 SGHKS, CDR2 YYEKEE (reference sequence). The CDR3 DNA is TGTGCCCCCGAGACCAAGGGAGGAAAGAGCAATCAGCCCCAGCATTTT. It codes for CAPETKGGKSNQPQHF. Looking up the rest from reference TRBV5-5 and TRBJ1-5 gives the full variable domain: DAGVTQSPTHLIKTRGQQVTLRCSPISGHKSVSWYQQVLGQGPQFIFQYYEKEERGRGNFPDRFSARQFPNYSSELNVNALLLGDSALYLCAPETKGGKSNQPQHFGDGTRLSIL.

The chain uses TRBV19 and TRBJ2-5, with 7 bases lining up with TRBD1. Germline lookup yields CDR1 LNHDA and CDR2 SQIVND (reference sequence). V trimming: 5 bases; J trimming: 5 bases; junction bases outside the gene matches: 11. CDR3 length: 15 amino acids. The CDR3 DNA sequence: TGTGCCAGTAGTTATTTAAGACAGGGCGGGGAGACCCAGTACTTC. It is translated as CASSYLRQGGETQYF.

This clone was counted only a few times. The chain has TRBV18 and TRBJ2-1, with D hard to call. The CDR3 contains 13 residues. Looked up from germline, CDR1 is KGHSH and CDR2 is LQKENI. Trimming pared 3 bases from V and 6 bases from J, leaving 9 bases between. The chain's CDR3 is CASSPSPINEQFF. The CDR3, as DNA: TGTGCCAGCTCACCTAGTCCAATCAATGAGCAGTTCTTC.

The V call is TRBV5-1, the J call TRBJ2-3, with 7 bases fitting TRBD1. Germline V gives CDR1 SGHRS, CDR2 YFSETQ. The CDR3 extends over 16 amino acids. With 4 bases clipped from V and 2 bases from J, the junction kept 10 bases outside the gene matches. The CDR3 here is CASSLTGTVHTDTQYF. CDR3 sequence (DNA): TGCGCCAGCAGCCTGACCGGGACAGTTCACACAGATACGCAGTATTTT.

This chain uses TRBV6-6 with TRBJ2-1; D gene ambiguous. This CDR3 region has 14 residues. The ends were cut back, 0 bases at V and 4 bases at J, with 7 bases in the middle. Germline V lookup: CDR1 MNHNY, CDR2 SVGAGI (reference sequence). Written as DNA, the CDR3 is TGTGCCAGCAGTTACTCGACGAATTACAATGAGCAGTTCTTC. Protein product: CASSYSTNYNEQFF.

The chain is built from TRBV5-1 and TRBJ2-7, with D possibly being TRBD1 (5 bases). V was clipped by 0 bases and J by 3 bases, with 10 bases between them. Germline V gene sequence: CDR1 SGHRS, CDR2 YFSETQ. The CDR3 loop spans 14 amino acids. CDR3: CASSLAGHLYEQYF. DNA for the CDR3: TGCGCCAGCAGCTTGGCCGGACACCTCTACGAGCAGTACTTC.

The V call is TRBV6-5, the J call TRBJ1-6; D is unresolved. From germline, CDR1 is MNHEY and CDR2 SVGAGI. The CDR3 length is 14 residues. With 7 bases removed from V and 7 bases from J, the gap between germline ends came to 14 bases. DNA for the CDR3: TGTGCCAGCACCCAAGTTAACGGGAATTCACCCCTCCACTTT. Its protein product is CASTQVNGNSPLHF.

This sequence joins TRBV29-1 and TRBJ1-3; 7 bases are a match to TRBD1. This CDR3 has 12 residues. Germline trimming cut 6 bases from V and 4 bases from J; bases unmatched to any gene: 3. In germline, CDR1 is SQVTM, CDR2 ANQGSEA. The CDR3, as DNA: TGCAGCGTGGGGACAGCCGGAAACACCATATATTTT. Its protein is CSVGTAGNTIYF. The whole variable domain, remainder taken from reference TRBV29-1 and TRBJ1-3, is SAVISQKPSRDICQRGTSLTIQCQVDSQVTMMFWYRQQPGQSLTLIATANQGSEATYESGFVIDKFPISRPNLTFSTLTVSNMSPEDSSIYLCSVGTAGNTIYFGEGSWLTVV.

The rearrangement joins TRBV5-6 to TRBJ2-5; either TRBD1 or TRBD2 may fit D (6 bases each). CDR3 length: 13 amino acids. Trimming stripped 2 bases from V and 4 bases from J, with 9 bases between. CDR1 is SGHDT, CDR2 YYEEEE, per germline. CDR3 protein: CASSFGGGETQYF. In DNA form, the CDR3 reads TGTGCCAGCAGCTTCGGGGGCGGAGAGACCCAGTACTTC.

The chain has TRBV4-1 and TRBJ1-4; 8 bases agree with TRBD1. Germline V CDR1 and CDR2: MGHRA, YSYEKL. CDR3 length: 15 amino acids. Trimming at V came to 3 bases and at J to 7 bases, leaving 7 bases not matched to a gene. CDR3 protein: CASSHPGQEPEKLFF. As DNA, the CDR3 is TGCGCCAGCAGCCATCCGGGACAGGAGCCTGAAAAACTGTTTTTT.

The chain combines TRBV5-2 with TRBJ2-2; the table's TRBD1 call for D was not verified on the DNA. TRBV5-2 is labeled a pseudogene. The CDR3 covers 15 residues. The CDR3 is CASSLDRVKGGELFF. The CDR3 bases are TGTGCCAGCAGCCTCGACAGGGTTAAAGGCGGGGAGCTGTTTTTT.

The chain is built from TRBV18 and TRBJ2-5, with D possibly being TRBD1 (6 bases). The CDR3 is 14 amino acids. Trimming shortened V by 1 base and J by 5 bases, and 11 bases separated the two germline ends. The germline CDR1 and CDR2 sequences are KGHSH and LQKENI. The CDR3 nucleotides are TGTGCCAGCTCACCACGGGAAGGGGGTGAGACCCAGTACTTC. Translating gives CASSPREGGETQYF.

This clone is a singleton in its sample. The chain links TRBV6-5 to TRBJ2-1; possible D gene TRBD2, 5 bases. V lost 2 bases, J lost 0 bases, and 5 bases lay in between. The CDR3 consists of 14 residues. CDR1 is MNHEY and CDR2 is SVGAGI in the germline V gene. The chain's CDR3 is CASSYGSSYNEQFF. Written as DNA, the CDR3 is TGTGCCAGCAGTTACGGGAGCTCCTACAATGAGCAGTTCTTC.

The chain carries TRBV12-5 and TRBJ2-4; 10 bases are a match to TRBD1. Losses at the gene ends were 7 bases for V and 8 bases for J; bases not matched to a gene: 2. Per germline, CDR1 LGHNT and CDR2 FRNRAP. The CDR3 runs 12 residues. CDR3 loop: CASAGTGDIQYF. CDR3 bases: TGTGCTAGTGCCGGGACAGGGGACATTCAGTACTTC. The variable domain in full, completed from reference TRBV12-5 and TRBJ2-4, reads DARVTQTPRHKVTEMGQEVTMRCQPILGHNTVFWYRQTMMQGLELLAYFRNRAPLDDSGMPKDRFSAEMPDATLATLKIQPSEPRDSAVYFCASAGTGDIQYFGAGTRLSVL.

This chain connects TRBV7-8 to TRBJ1-2; the D gene is possibly TRBD1 (6 bases). With 1 base removed from V and 7 bases from J, the gap between germline ends came to 13 bases. Looked up from germline, CDR1 is SGHVS and CDR2 is FQNEAQ. The CDR3 runs 14 residues. CDR3: CASSLDPTGRGYTF. For the CDR3, the DNA is TGTGCCAGCAGCTTAGACCCAACAGGGCGTGGCTACACCTTC.

The chain is built from TRBV4-3 and TRBJ2-1; possibly TRBD2 for D (6 bases). Per germline, CDR1 LGHNA and CDR2 YSLEER. The V end lost 1 base, the J end lost 0 bases, and 25 bases lay between the germline ends. This CDR3 comprises 21 residues. The CDR3 reads CASSQGQIAPGGWGSYNEQFF. Here the CDR3 DNA reads TGCGCCAGCAGCCAAGGGCAGATAGCCCCCGGGGGTTGGGGCTCCTACAATGAGCAGTTCTTC.

The rearrangement links TRBV5-6 to TRBJ2-2; 9 nucleotides match TRBD1. Germline trimming cut 2 bases from V and 4 bases from J; bases unmatched to any gene: 3. Germline loops: CDR1 SGHDT, CDR2 YYEEEE. The length of the CDR3 is 15 residues. CDR3 amino acids: CASSFRDRATGELFF. The CDR3 DNA is TGTGCCAGCAGCTTCCGGGACAGGGCCACCGGGGAGCTGTTTTTT.

This clone appeared a single time. V gene TRBV5-4 combines with J gene TRBJ2-7, with D uncertain. V was cut by 1 base and J by 3 bases, with 14 bases left in between. Germline values: CDR1 SGHNT, CDR2 YYREEE (reference sequence). The CDR3 runs to 15 residues. The CDR3 DNA follows: TGTGCCAGCAGCTTGTTCGGCAGCCTACTCTACGAGCAGTACTTC. Its protein is CASSLFGSLLYEQYF.

This clone was observed once. V usage is TRBV7-3 and J usage is TRBJ2-3, with 15 nucleotides matching TRBD2. The CDR3 covers 17 residues. Germline values: CDR1 SGHTA, CDR2 FQGTGA. Unmatched junction bases numbered 7, after V lost 4 bases and J lost 5 bases. CDR3 coding DNA: TGTGCCAGCAGCTCTGGACTAGCGGGGGGGCAGGGAGATACGCAGTATTTT. Translated, it gives CASSSGLAGGQGDTQYF.

The chain carries TRBV7-3 and TRBJ2-2; 7 bases are a match to TRBD1. V lost 3 bases, J lost 0 bases, and 4 bases stayed unmatched. Germline lookup yields CDR1 SGHTA and CDR2 FQGTGA. There are 16 residues in the CDR3. CDR3 amino acids: CASSFVGTANTGELFF. The CDR3 bases are TGTGCCAGCAGCTTTGTAGGGACAGCGAACACCGGGGAGCTGTTTTTT.